This entry concerns a single T cell receptor beta chain. These data come from a study of blood T cell repertoires in COVID-19. Study-level background: T cells, B-cell-depleted T cells, or PBMCs provided the cDNA or gDNA that served as material.

The CDR3 contains 13 residues. V dropped 8 bases and J dropped 8 bases, with 18 bases sitting between them. The germline V gene has CDR1 MGHRA and CDR2 YSYEKL. Source study methods: How many nucleated cells were present was estimated from reference gene primer amplification. Assay used: immunoSEQ multiplex PCR; TCRdb lists only in-frame clones, some missing. V and J calls and clone size are those listed in that table; D and trimming were worked out from the DNA. The sample yields roughly 570,000 clones, 85% to 90% seen once. Recruited during active infection, patients (from Seattle) were subsequently followed longitudinally.

The sample consisted of peripheral blood. The rearrangement links TRBV4-1 to TRBJ1-2, with no clear D. The source of this sequence is a woman aged 45-59 years with COVID-19, enrolled during active disease. The CDR3 coding sequence is TGCGCCAGCGCCTTAAACCCGGTACAGGGCTACACCTTC. Encoded protein: CASALNPVQGYTF.